These 27 T cell receptor beta chains were all obtained from the same sample, sequenced in a study of cytomegalovirus exposure and HLA in healthy donors (dated by TCRdb to the late 2010s). The library was made by the immunoSEQ multiplex PCR assay. The multiplex PCR relied on a mix of 60 forward primers for TCR Vbeta segments and 13 reverse primers for TCR Jbeta segments. Imported from immuneACCESS, the table was reduced by TCRdb to in-frame sequences with V and J called. These copies leave out some clones; in studies compared against another copy, an unresolved V gene accounts for under half, and the cause of the remainder is not known. This sample lists 110,000 to 150,000 clones; roughly 80% were detected once. In total, the top ten clones hold approximately 3% of the sample. The sequenced sample was PBMCs. Receptors originate from a male donor in good health and CMV-seronegative.

The chain recombines TRBV5-1 with TRBJ1-1, with D perhaps matching TRBD1 (5 bases). This CDR3 is 14 amino acids long. Germline loops: CDR1 SGHRS, CDR2 YFSETQ. V shed 4 bases and J shed 1 base, with 11 bases lying between them. The CDR3 sequence: CASSRQGGNTEAFF. CDR3 in DNA: TGCGCCAGCAGCCGGCAGGGCGGGAACACTGAAGCTTTCTTT.

The table lists this clone with a few counts. The DNA of the CDR3 is TGTGCCAGCAGCTCGACGGACCCGGGAAGGGAGACCCAGTACTTC. Translated: CASSSTDPGRETQYF. The chain recombines TRBV11-2 with TRBJ2-5, with D possibly matching TRBD2 (5 bases). CDR1 and CDR2 (germline): SGHAT, FQNNGV. Between the trimmed V and J ends, which lost 4 bases and 5 bases, there was a span of 17 bases. This CDR3 has 15 amino acids.

The chain has TRBV25-1 and TRBJ1-1; D perhaps matches TRBD1 (6 bases). Germline CDR1 and CDR2: MGHDK and SYGVNS. The CDR3 runs to 14 residues. V lost 3 bases to trimming and J lost 4 bases, with 12 bases between them. The CDR3 nucleotides read TGTGCCAGCAGTGATGGGGGCGGCGGCACTGAAGCTTTCTTT. Amino acids: CASSDGGGGTEAFF.

This chain connects TRBV19 to TRBJ2-1; 10 nucleotides line up with TRBD1. The V gene's germline CDR1 is LNHDA and CDR2 SQIVND (reference sequence). There are 17 residues in the CDR3. The V gene end was trimmed by 4 bases and the J gene end by 5 bases; junction bases not matched to a gene: 11. The CDR3 DNA reads as TGTGCCAGTAGTACTCTCTCCGGGACAGGGGAAAACAATGAGCAGTTCTTC. Translation: CASSTLSGTGENNEQFF.

The chain uses TRBV10-3 and TRBJ1-1; D might be TRBD1 (5 bases). V gave up 2 bases and J gave up 3 bases, with 10 bases separating them. CDR1 and CDR2 (germline): ENHRY, SYGVKD. This CDR3 is 14 amino acids long. This chain's CDR3 is CAISERQGHTEAFF. The CDR3 coding sequence is TGTGCCATCAGTGAGAGGCAGGGCCACACTGAAGCTTTCTTT.

This rearrangement joins TRBV4-3 to TRBJ1-2; tentatively, D is TRBD1 (5 bases). Deletions cut 1 base from V and 4 bases from J, with 10 bases between. Germline CDR1 reads LGHNA; CDR2 reads YSLEER. CDR3 length: 14 amino acids. The CDR3 region is CASSQVGTGYGYTF. The CDR3 coding sequence is TGCGCCAGCAGCCAAGTCGGAACAGGCTATGGCTACACCTTC.

The CDR3 DNA follows: TGCGCCAGCAGCCAGGGTCGGGGGATCTCCTACGAGCAGTACTTC. Translation gives CASSQGRGISYEQYF. The chain uses TRBV4-1 and TRBJ2-7, with a tentative D call TRBD2 (6 bases). The CDR3 has 15 residues. Per the germline V gene, CDR1 is MGHRA and CDR2 is YSYEKL. Trimming removed 3 bases at V and 0 bases at J, with 12 bases between.

The chain couples TRBV12-2 to TRBJ2-7; TRBD1 reflects the table's D call only, with no check against the DNA. TRBV12-2 is a pseudogene segment. The CDR3 is made up of 16 amino acids. For the CDR3, the DNA is TGTGCAAGTCGCTCCCGACAGCCGGAAAGCTCCTACGAGCAGTACTTC. Amino acids: CASRSRQPESSYEQYF.

The chain carries TRBV5-4 and TRBJ1-1, with 9 bases aligning to TRBD1. Germline loops: CDR1 SGHNT, CDR2 YYREEE (reference sequence). The CDR3 length is 15 residues. After removal of 2 bases from V and 5 bases from J, the junction contained 7 bases not matched to a gene. The CDR3: CASSLDWTGETEAFF. The CDR3 coding sequence is TGTGCCAGCAGCTTAGACTGGACAGGGGAAACTGAAGCTTTCTTT.

This clone came up a few times. The chain couples TRBV9 to TRBJ1-5; D ambiguous. V shed 4 bases and J shed 5 bases, with 10 bases lying between them. The CDR3 covers 13 residues. CDR1 and CDR2 (germline): SGDLS, YYNGEE. In DNA form, the CDR3 reads TGTGCCAGCAGCAGGACGGACTATCAGCCCCAGCATTTT. The encoded protein is CASSRTDYQPQHF.

The CDR3 DNA sequence: TGTGCCAGCAGCCCCTCTCCCGGGGAGCTGTTTTTT. This codes for CASSPSPGELFF. The V and J genes are TRBV13 and TRBJ2-2; no firm D call. CDR3 length equals 12 residues. The V gene's germline CDR1 is PRHDT and CDR2 FYEKMQ (reference sequence). V lost 5 bases and J 6 bases, leaving 7 bases between the germline ends.

The sample holds a few counts of this clone. The chain employs TRBV15 and TRBJ2-1, with 7 bases that match TRBD2. J lost 4 bases, V lost 5 bases, and 8 bases had no gene match. Germline V gene data show CDR1 as LNHNV and CDR2 as YYDKDF (reference sequence). CDR3 length: 15 amino acids. The CDR3 nucleotides read TGTGCCACCAGCGCCGCGGGAGTTGGGTACAATGAGCAGTTCTTC. Protein product: CATSAAGVGYNEQFF.

CDR3 sequence (DNA): TGTGCCAGCAGCTCCGAGCGGGGAGGCTTGGAGACCCAGTACTTC. This codes for CASSSERGGLETQYF. The V and J genes are TRBV7-2 and TRBJ2-5; 7 nucleotides match TRBD2. Trimming removed 4 bases from V and 5 bases from J; junction bases left unmatched: 10. Looked up from germline, CDR1 is SGHTA and CDR2 is FQGNSA. The length of the CDR3 is 15 residues.

The chain links TRBV27 to TRBJ1-1; weak D call: TRBD1 (6 bases). The V gene's germline CDR1 is MNHEY and CDR2 SMNVEV (reference sequence). The V and J ends lost 3 bases and 5 bases respectively, with 16 bases between them. The length of the CDR3 is 15 residues. CDR3 bases: TGTGCCAGCAGTTTGGTTGCAGGGGCGAGGACTGAAGCTTTCTTT. Translated, it gives CASSLVAGARTEAFF.

This chain links TRBV6-4 with TRBJ2-1, with a weak D call TRBD2 (7 bases). Per the germline V gene, CDR1 is MRHNA and CDR2 is SNTAGT. V was cut by 5 bases and J by 0 bases, with 14 bases left in between. The CDR3 is 16 amino acids. This CDR3 is CASSPGGGASYNEQFF. CDR3 DNA sequence: TGTGCCAGCAGTCCTGGCGGGGGCGCCTCCTACAATGAGCAGTTCTTC.

The chain has TRBV6-6 and TRBJ2-1; 10 positions match TRBD2. This CDR3 comprises 15 residues. Germline V gives CDR1 MNHNY, CDR2 SVGAGI (reference sequence). V was clipped by 6 bases and J by 3 bases; unmatched bases: 5. The CDR3 is CASRIAGGIYNEQFF. Written as DNA, the CDR3 is TGTGCCAGCAGAATAGCGGGAGGAATCTACAATGAGCAGTTCTTC.

V is TRBV18 and J is TRBJ1-1; TRBD1 might be the D (6 bases). This CDR3 has 14 residues. The V and J ends lost 3 bases and 1 base respectively, with 9 bases between them. Germline loops: CDR1 KGHSH, CDR2 LQKENI. CDR3 DNA sequence: TGTGCCAGCTCACCGGGGGCGGCGAACACTGAAGCTTTCTTT. This encodes CASSPGAANTEAFF.

The DNA for the CDR3 is TGTGCCAGCAGTATGACGACAGGGGCAAGCAATCAGCCCCAGCATTTT. Protein product: CASSMTTGASNQPQHF. The chain links TRBV27 to TRBJ1-5, with 8 bases matching TRBD1. The V gene end was trimmed by 5 bases and the J gene end by 1 base; junction bases not matched to a gene: 7. This CDR3 has 16 residues. Germline assignment: CDR1 MNHEY and CDR2 SMNVEV (reference sequence).

The rearrangement links TRBV6-6 to TRBJ1-1; possibly TRBD1 for D (5 bases). CDR1 and CDR2 (germline): MNHNY, SVGAGI (reference sequence). The CDR3 has 14 residues. Between the trimmed V and J ends, which lost 6 bases and 7 bases, there was a span of 18 bases. CDR3: CASSPQGGEDEAFF. CDR3 DNA: TGTGCCAGCAGCCCCCAGGGAGGGGAGGATGAAGCTTTCTTT.

The chain carries TRBV5-4 and TRBJ2-3; the D gene is possibly TRBD1 (6 bases). From germline, CDR1 is SGHNT and CDR2 YYREEE (reference sequence). Trimming left V 0 bases short and J 5 bases short, with 10 bases between. The CDR3 consists of 14 residues. In DNA form, the CDR3 reads TGTGCCAGCAGCTTGGAGGGGGTTCGAGATACGCAGTATTTT. Translated: CASSLEGVRDTQYF.

The CDR3 sequence: CASSLMVAGGNTGELFF. CDR3 DNA: TGTGCCAGCAGTTTGATGGTAGCGGGGGGGAACACCGGGGAGCTGTTTTTT. The rearrangement links TRBV27 to TRBJ2-2, with TRBD2 identical over 10 bases. This CDR3 has 17 residues. The germline V gene encodes CDR1 MNHEY and CDR2 SMNVEV (reference sequence). Losses at the gene ends were 3 bases for V and 1 base for J; bases not matched to a gene: 5.

The chain recombines TRBV13 with TRBJ2-1; 14 nucleotides align to TRBD2. Germline V gene lookup returns CDR1 PRHDT and CDR2 FYEKMQ (reference sequence). V shed 4 bases and J 6 bases; nucleotides not matched to a gene: 11. The CDR3 runs 18 residues. The CDR3 region is CASSSRRLAGGPGNEQFF. The CDR3 nucleotides read TGTGCCAGCAGCTCTCGAAGACTAGCGGGAGGGCCGGGCAATGAGCAGTTCTTC.

V usage is TRBV6-6 and J usage is TRBJ2-7; perhaps TRBD2 as D (5 bases). The CDR3 sequence is 13 residues long. Per the germline V gene, CDR1 is MNHNY and CDR2 is SVGAGI (reference sequence). Trimming took off 5 bases at V and 5 bases at J, with 13 bases between the two ends. CDR3 amino acids: CASSAGISNEQYF. DNA of the CDR3: TGTGCCAGCAGTGCCGGGATAAGCAACGAGCAGTACTTC.

The chain combines TRBV5-6 with TRBJ1-2; tentatively, D is TRBD1 (6 bases). The germline V gene encodes CDR1 SGHDT and CDR2 YYEEEE. The CDR3 runs 15 residues. Trimming took off 1 base at V and 5 bases at J, with 15 bases between the two ends. CDR3 sequence reads: CASSLRQGSRYGYTF. The CDR3 DNA follows: TGTGCCAGCAGCTTGCGGCAGGGGAGTCGGTATGGCTACACCTTC.

This clone was seen just once. The chain has TRBV19 and TRBJ1-4; maybe TRBD1 (5 bases). The CDR3 totals 15 residues. Germline loops: CDR1 LNHDA, CDR2 SQIVND (reference sequence). Between the trimmed V and J ends, which lost 4 bases and 7 bases, there was a span of 16 bases. CDR3 bases: TGTGCCAGTAGTAACCCGGGGGTAGGATTTGAAAAACTGTTTTTT. Its protein is CASSNPGVGFEKLFF.

This clone appeared once. V and J are TRBV4-2 and TRBJ2-5, with 8 nucleotides matching TRBD2. Per germline, CDR1 LGHNA and CDR2 YNFKEQ. The CDR3 has 17 amino acids. V lost 0 bases and J lost 5; bases outside the gene matches: 11. The CDR3 DNA sequence: TGTGCCAGCAGCCAAGAGTGGGGTAGCGGGGCCGGGGAGACCCAGTACTTC. The encoded protein is CASSQEWGSGAGETQYF.

Of note for this clone: One end of the junction fails to match germline, which may point to a read error. The rearrangement joins TRBV6-5 to TRBJ2-1; 7 bases align to TRBD2. The CDR3 contains 15 residues. Per the germline V gene, CDR1 is MNHEY and CDR2 is SVGAGI. The CDR3: CASSPGAGEYNERFF. CDR3 nucleotide sequence: TGTGCCAGCAGTCCCGGGGCGGGAGAGTACAATGAGCGGTTCTTC.